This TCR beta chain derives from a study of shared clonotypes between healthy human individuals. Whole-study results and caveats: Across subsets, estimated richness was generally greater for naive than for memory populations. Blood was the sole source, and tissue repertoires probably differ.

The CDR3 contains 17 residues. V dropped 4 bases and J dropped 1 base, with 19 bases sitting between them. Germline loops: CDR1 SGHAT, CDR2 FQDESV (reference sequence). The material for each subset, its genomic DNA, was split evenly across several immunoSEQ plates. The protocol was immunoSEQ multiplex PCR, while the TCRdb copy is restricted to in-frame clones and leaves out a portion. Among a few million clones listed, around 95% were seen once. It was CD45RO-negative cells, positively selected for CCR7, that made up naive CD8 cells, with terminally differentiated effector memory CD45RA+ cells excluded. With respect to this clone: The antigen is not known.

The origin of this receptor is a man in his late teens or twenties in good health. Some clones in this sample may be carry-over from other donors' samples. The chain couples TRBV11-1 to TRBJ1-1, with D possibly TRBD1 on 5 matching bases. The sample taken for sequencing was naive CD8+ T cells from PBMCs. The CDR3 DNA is TGTGCCAGCAGCTCAATCGGGGCGGGGTTCCGGAACACTGAAGCTTTCTTT. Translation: CASSSIGAGFRNTEAFF.